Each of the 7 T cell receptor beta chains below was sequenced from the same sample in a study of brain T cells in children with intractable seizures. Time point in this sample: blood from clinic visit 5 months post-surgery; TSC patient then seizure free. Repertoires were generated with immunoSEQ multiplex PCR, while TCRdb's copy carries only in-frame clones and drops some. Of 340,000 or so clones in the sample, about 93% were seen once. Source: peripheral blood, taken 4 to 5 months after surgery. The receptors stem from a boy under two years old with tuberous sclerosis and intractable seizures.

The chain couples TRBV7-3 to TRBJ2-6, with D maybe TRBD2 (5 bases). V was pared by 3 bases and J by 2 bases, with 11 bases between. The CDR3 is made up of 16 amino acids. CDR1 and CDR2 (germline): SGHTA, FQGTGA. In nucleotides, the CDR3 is TGTGCCAGCAGCTTCTCCGGGGTCGCTGGGGCCAACGTCCTGACTTTC. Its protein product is CASSFSGVAGANVLTF.

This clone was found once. CDR3 nucleotides: TGTGCCAGTACGCTAGCGTTGAGCACAGATACGCAGTATTTT. As protein: CASTLALSTDTQYF. This sequence joins TRBV19 and TRBJ2-3, with D tentatively TRBD2 (6 bases). There are 14 residues in the CDR3. V was cut by 7 bases and J by 0 bases, with 11 bases left in between. Germline-derived CDR1 and CDR2 are LNHDA and SQIVND (reference sequence).

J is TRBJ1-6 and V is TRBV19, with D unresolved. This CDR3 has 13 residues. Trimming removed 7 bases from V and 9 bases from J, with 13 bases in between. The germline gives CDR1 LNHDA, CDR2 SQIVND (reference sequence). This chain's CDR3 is CASTGWNSSPLHF. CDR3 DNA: TGTGCCAGTACCGGGTGGAATAGTTCACCCCTCCACTTT.

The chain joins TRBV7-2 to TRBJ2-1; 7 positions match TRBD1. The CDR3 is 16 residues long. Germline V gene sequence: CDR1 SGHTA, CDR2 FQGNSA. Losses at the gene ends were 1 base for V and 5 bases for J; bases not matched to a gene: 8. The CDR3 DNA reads TGTGCCAGCAGCTTAGTCGTCAGGGGGAACCACAATGAGCAGTTCTTC. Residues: CASSLVVRGNHNEQFF.

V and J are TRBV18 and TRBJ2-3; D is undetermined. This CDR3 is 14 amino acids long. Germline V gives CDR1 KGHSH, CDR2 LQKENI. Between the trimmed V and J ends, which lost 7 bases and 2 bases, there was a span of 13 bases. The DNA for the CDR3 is TGTGCCAGCTTCCTTTCGTCGAACACAGATACGCAGTATTTT. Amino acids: CASFLSSNTDTQYF.

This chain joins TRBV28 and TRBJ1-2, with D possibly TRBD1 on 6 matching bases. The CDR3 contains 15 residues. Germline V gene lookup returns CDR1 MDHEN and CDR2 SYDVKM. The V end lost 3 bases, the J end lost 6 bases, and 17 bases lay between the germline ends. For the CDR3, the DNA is TGTGCCAGCAGTTTGTTAAGGGACATCTTCGATGGCTACACCTTC. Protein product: CASSLLRDIFDGYTF.

The CDR3 loop reads CASSYSRLIQETQYF. CDR3 nucleotide sequence: TGTGCCAGCAGTTACTCACGACTGATCCAAGAGACCCAGTACTTC. This chain joins TRBV6-5 and TRBJ2-5, with D hard to call. V was clipped by 0 bases and J by 1 base, with 9 bases between them. Looked up from germline, CDR1 is MNHEY and CDR2 is SVGAGI. The CDR3 has 15 amino acids.